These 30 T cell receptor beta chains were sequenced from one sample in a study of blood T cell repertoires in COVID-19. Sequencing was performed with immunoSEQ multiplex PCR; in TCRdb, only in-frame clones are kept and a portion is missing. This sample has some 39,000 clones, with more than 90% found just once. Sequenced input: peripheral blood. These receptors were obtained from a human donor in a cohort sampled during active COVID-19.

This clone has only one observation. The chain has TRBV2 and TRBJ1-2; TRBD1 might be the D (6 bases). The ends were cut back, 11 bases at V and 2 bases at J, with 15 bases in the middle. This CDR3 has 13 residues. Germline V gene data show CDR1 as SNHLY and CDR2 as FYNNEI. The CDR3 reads CAERGNDNYGYTF. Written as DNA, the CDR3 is TGTGCCGAGAGGGGGAATGACAACTATGGCTACACCTTC.

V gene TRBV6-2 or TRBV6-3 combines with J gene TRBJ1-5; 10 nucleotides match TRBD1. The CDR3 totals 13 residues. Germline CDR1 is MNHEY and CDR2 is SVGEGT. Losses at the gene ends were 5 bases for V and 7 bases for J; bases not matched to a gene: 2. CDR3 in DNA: TGTGCCAGCAGTGACAGGGGGCGACAGCCCCAGCATTTT. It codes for CASSDRGRQPQHF.

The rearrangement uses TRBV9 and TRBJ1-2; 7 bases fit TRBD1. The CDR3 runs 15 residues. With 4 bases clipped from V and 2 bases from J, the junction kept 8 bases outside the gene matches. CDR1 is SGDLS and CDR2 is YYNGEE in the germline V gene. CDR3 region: CASSFGDRQNYGYTF. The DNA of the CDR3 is TGTGCCAGCAGCTTCGGGGACAGACAGAACTATGGCTACACCTTC.

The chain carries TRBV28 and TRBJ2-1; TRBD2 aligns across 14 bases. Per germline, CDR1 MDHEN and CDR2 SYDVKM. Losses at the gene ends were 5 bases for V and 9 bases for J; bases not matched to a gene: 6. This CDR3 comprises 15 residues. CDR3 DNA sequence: TGTGCCAGCAGTAGGACTAGCGGGGGGTTAAGTGAGCAGTTCTTC. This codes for CASSRTSGGLSEQFF.

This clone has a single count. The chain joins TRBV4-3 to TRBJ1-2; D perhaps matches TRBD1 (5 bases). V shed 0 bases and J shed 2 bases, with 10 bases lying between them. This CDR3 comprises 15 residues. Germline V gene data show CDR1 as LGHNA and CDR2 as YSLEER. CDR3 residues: CASSQDFDSNYGYTF. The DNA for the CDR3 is TGCGCCAGCAGCCAAGATTTCGACAGCAACTATGGCTACACCTTC.

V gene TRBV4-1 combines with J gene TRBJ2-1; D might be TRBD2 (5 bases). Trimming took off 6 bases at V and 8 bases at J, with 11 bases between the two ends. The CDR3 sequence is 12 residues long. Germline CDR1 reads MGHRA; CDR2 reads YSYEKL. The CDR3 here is CASRGSSDEQFF. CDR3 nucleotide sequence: TGCGCCAGCAGAGGGAGTAGCGATGAGCAGTTCTTC.

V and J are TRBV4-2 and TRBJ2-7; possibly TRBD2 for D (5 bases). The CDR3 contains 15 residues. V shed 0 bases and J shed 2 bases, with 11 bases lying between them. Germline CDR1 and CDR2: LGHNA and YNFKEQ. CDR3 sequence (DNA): TGTGCCAGCAGCCAAGATGAGAGGGCTACCTACGAGCAGTACTTC. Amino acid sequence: CASSQDERATYEQYF.

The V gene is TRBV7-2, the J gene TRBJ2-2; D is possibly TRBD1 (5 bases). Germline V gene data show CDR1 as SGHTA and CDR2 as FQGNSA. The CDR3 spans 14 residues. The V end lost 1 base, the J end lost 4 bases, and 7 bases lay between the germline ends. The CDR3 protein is CASSLVDTTGELFF. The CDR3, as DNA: TGTGCCAGCAGCTTAGTGGACACCACCGGGGAGCTGTTTTTT.

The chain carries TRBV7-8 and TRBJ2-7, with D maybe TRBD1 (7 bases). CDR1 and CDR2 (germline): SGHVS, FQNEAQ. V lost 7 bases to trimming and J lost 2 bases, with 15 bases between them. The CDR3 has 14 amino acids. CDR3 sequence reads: CASTAQGGTYEQYF. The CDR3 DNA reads TGTGCCAGCACCGCGCAGGGGGGCACCTACGAGCAGTACTTC. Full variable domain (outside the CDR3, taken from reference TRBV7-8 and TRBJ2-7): GAGVSQSPRYKVAKRGQDVALRCDPISGHVSLFWYQQALGQGPEFLTYFQNEAQLDKSGLPSDRFFAERPEGSVSTLKIQRTQQEDSAVYLCASTAQGGTYEQYFGPGTRLTVT.

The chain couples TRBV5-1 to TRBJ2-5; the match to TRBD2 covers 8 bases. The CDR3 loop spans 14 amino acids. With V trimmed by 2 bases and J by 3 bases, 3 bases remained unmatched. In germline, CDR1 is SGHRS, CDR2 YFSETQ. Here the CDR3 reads CASSFSAGEETQYF. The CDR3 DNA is TGCGCCAGCAGCTTTTCAGCGGGAGAAGAGACCCAGTACTTC.

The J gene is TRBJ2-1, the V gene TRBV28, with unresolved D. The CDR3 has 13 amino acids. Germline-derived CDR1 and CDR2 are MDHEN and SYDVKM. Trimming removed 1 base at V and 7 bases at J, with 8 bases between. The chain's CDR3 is CASSLYSTNEQFF. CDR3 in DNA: TGTGCCAGCAGTTTATATAGCACGAATGAGCAGTTCTTC.

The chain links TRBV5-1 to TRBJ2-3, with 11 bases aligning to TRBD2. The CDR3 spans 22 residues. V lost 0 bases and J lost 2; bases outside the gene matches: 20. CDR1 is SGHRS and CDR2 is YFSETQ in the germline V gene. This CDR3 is CASSLAKLAGVRVSPHTDTQYF. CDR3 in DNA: TGCGCCAGCAGCTTGGCGAAACTAGCGGGAGTCCGAGTATCGCCACACACAGATACGCAGTATTTT.

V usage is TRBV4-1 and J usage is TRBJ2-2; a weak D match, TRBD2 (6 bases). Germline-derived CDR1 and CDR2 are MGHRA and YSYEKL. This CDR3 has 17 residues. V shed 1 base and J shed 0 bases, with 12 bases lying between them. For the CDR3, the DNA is TGCGCCAGCAGCCAAGCAGGCGGGGCGGCGAACACCGGGGAGCTGTTTTTT. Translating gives CASSQAGGAANTGELFF.

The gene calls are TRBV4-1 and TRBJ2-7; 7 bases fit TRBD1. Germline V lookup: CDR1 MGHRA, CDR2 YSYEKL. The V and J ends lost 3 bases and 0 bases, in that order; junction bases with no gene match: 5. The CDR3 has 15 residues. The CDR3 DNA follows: TGCGCCAGCAGCCAGCCGACAGGGAGCTCCTACGAGCAGTACTTC. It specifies CASSQPTGSSYEQYF.

CDR3 protein: CAWSNRLAEAKNIQYF. The CDR3 DNA reads as TGTGCCTGGAGTAATCGGTTAGCTGAGGCCAAAAACATTCAGTACTTC. The chain recombines TRBV30 with TRBJ2-4, with D unclear. Per germline, CDR1 GTSNPN and CDR2 SVGIG (reference sequence). With 2 bases removed from V and 1 base from J, the gap between germline ends came to 15 bases. The CDR3 length is 16 residues.

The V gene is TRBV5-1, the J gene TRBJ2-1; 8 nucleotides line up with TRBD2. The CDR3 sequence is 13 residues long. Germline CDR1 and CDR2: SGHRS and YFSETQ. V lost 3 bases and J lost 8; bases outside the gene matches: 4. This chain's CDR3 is CASSSAGVHEQFF. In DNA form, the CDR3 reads TGCGCCAGCAGCTCAGCGGGGGTACATGAGCAGTTCTTC.

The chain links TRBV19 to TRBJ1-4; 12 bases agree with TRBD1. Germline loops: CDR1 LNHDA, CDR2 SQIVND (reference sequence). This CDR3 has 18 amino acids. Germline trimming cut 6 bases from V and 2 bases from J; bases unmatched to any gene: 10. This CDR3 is CASSMGDRGLGTNEKLFF. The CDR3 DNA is TGTGCCAGTAGCATGGGGGACAGGGGGCTCGGGACTAATGAAAAACTGTTTTTT.

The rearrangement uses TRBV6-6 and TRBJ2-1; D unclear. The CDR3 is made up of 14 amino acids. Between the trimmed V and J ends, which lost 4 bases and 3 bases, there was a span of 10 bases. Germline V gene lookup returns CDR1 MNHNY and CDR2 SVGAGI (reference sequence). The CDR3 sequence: CASSSSDNYNEQFF. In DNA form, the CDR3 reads TGTGCCAGCAGTTCCAGCGATAACTACAATGAGCAGTTCTTC.

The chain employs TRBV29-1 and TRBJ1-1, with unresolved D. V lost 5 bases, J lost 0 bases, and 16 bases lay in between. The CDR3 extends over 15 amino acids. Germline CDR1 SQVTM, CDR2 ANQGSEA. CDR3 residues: CSVSVSQLMNTEAFF. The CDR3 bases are TGCAGCGTTTCCGTTTCCCAACTTATGAACACTGAAGCTTTCTTT.

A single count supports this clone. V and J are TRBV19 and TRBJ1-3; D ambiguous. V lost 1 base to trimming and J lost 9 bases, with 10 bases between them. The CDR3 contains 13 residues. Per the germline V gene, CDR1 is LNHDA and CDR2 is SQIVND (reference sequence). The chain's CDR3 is CASSIGERGTIYF. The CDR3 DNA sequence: TGTGCCAGTAGTATAGGGGAGCGCGGCACCATATATTTT.

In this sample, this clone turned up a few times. The DNA of the CDR3 is TGTGCCAGCAGATCGACAGATACGCAGTATTTT. It codes for CASRSTDTQYF. The gene calls are TRBV6-5 and TRBJ2-3; D not certain. Per germline, CDR1 MNHEY and CDR2 SVGAGI. V was shortened by 6 bases and J by 3 bases, with 4 bases between the two germline ends. The CDR3 contains 11 residues.

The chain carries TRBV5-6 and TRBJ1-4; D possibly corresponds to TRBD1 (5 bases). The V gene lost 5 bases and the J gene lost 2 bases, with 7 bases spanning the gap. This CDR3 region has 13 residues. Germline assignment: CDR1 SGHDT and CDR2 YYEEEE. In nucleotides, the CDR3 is TGTGCCAGCAGTAGGGGTACTAATGAAAAACTGTTTTTT. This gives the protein CASSRGTNEKLFF.

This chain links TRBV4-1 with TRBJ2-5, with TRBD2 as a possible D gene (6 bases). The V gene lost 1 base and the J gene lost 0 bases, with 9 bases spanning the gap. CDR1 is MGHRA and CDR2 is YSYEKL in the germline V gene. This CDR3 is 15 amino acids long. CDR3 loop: CASSQGGDYQETQYF. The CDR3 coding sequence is TGCGCCAGCAGCCAAGGTGGGGACTACCAAGAGACCCAGTACTTC.

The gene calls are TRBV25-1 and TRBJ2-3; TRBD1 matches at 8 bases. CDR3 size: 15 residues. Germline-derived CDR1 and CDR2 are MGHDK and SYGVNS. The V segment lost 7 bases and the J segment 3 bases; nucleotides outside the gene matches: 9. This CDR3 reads CASILSGGVTDTQYF. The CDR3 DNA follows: TGTGCCAGCATTCTGTCAGGGGGCGTTACAGATACGCAGTATTTT.

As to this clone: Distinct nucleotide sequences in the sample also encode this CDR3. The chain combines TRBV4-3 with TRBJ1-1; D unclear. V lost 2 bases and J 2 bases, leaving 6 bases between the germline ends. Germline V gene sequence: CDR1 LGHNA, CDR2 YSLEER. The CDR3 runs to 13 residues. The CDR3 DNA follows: TGCGCCAGCAGCCAAACACAAAACACTGAAGCTTTCTTT. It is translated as CASSQTQNTEAFF.

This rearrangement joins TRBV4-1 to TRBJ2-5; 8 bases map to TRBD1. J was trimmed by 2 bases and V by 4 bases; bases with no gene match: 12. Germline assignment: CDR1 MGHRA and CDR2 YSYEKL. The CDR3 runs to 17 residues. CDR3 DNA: TGCGCCAGCAGCCCTGGAGAACAGGGGGATCCGCAAGAGACCCAGTACTTC. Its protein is CASSPGEQGDPQETQYF.

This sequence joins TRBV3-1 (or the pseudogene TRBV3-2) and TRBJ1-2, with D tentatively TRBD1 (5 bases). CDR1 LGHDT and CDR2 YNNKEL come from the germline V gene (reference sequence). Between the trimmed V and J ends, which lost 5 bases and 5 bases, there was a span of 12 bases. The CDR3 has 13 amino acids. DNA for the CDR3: TGTGCCAGCAGCTCGACAGAGTTTTATGGCTACACCTTC. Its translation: CASSSTEFYGYTF.

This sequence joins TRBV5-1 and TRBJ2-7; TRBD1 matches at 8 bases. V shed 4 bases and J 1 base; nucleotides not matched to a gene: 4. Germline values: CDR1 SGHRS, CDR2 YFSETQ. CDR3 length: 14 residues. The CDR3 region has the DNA TGCGCCAGCAGCCAACAGGGGGGTTCCTACGAGCAGTACTTC. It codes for CASSQQGGSYEQYF.

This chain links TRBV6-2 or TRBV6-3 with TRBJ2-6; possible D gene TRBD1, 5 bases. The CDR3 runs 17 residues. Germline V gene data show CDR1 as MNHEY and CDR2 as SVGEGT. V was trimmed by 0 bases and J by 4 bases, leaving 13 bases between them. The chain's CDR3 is CASSYSARVAGANVLTF. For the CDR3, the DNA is TGTGCCAGCAGTTACTCGGCCAGGGTGGCCGGGGCCAACGTCCTGACTTTC.

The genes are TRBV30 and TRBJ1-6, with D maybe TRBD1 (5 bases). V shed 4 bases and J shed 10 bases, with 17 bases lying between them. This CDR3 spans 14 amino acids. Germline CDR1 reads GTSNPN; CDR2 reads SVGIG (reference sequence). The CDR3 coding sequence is TGTGCCTGGACGGGGGTTGGGGGAGACTCACCCCTCCACTTT. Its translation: CAWTGVGGDSPLHF.